This section outlines one TCR beta chain sequence together with its context. The target antigen is unknown. The data were taken from a study of cytomegalovirus exposure and HLA in healthy donors. Study details: Unique TCR beta sequences numbering 95 million to 130 million came from approximately 180 million T cells in an earlier analysis. Study conclusions and caveats: In presence/absence analyses, roughly uniform sequencing depth across donors was assumed. TCR beta V segments were, for the most part, productive about 87% or about 30% of the time in an earlier analysis.

The PCR was carried out with 60 Vbeta primers and 13 Jbeta primers. TCRdb's copy holds only in-frame clones and misses some; the assay was immunoSEQ multiplex PCR. The table records roughly 140,000 clones, about three fifths of them present only once. CDR1 is ENHRY, CDR2 SYGVKD, per germline. V shed 3 bases and J shed 3 bases, with 15 bases lying between them. The CDR3 loop spans 16 amino acids. This clonotype was sampled from a woman under 40 in good health and CMV-seropositive. J is TRBJ1-5 and V is TRBV10-3; possibly TRBD1 for D (6 bases). The sample comprised PBMCs. The DNA for the CDR3 is TGTGCCATCAGTGACTCTTCACAGGGATACAATCAGCCCCAGCATTTT. Protein: CAISDSSQGYNQPQHF.